This is a list of T cell receptor beta chains from one sample in a study of blood T cell repertoires in COVID-19. Sequenced by immunoSEQ multiplex PCR; TCRdb stores in-frame clones only, minus some. Of approximately 200,000 clones detected, roughly 88% appear once; the ten largest clones hold about 3.5%. The source material was PBMCs or T cells enriched from blood (not recorded which). These receptors were obtained from a woman in her twenties or thirties who had been exposed to COVID-19. Each CDR3 is given with its conserved first and last residue. A D gene is named only where the DNA matches it firmly. Size values are once, few and many counts, or a class for expanded clones, and some rows have none.

clone_size: -
j_call: TRBJ2-1
d_call: -
v_call: TRBV10-1
cdr3_nt: TGCGCCAGCAGTGAGAACAAGGGAGCTACCCAGTTCTTC
cdr3_aa: CASSENKGATQFF

clone_size: once
j_call: TRBJ1-5
d_call: -
v_call: TRBV19
cdr3_nt: TGTGCCACTTCCCGGGACACTGACCAGCCCCAGCATTTT
cdr3_aa: CATSRDTDQPQHF

clone_size: -
j_call: TRBJ2-3
d_call: TRBD2
v_call: TRBV20-1
cdr3_nt: TGCAGTGCTAGTGTACTAGCGGGTGTACCTAGCACAGATACGCAGTATTTT
cdr3_aa: CSASVLAGVPSTDTQYF

clone_size: once
j_call: TRBJ2-2
d_call: TRBD2
v_call: TRBV15
cdr3_nt: TGTGCCACCAGCAGAGAGGTAGCGGGAGTGGCCGGGGAGCTGTTTTTT
cdr3_aa: CATSREVAGVAGELFF

clone_size: -
j_call: TRBJ1-1
d_call: TRBD1
v_call: TRBV5-1
cdr3_nt: TGCGCCAGCAGCACTACCGGGACAGGGATGAACACTGAAGCTTTCTTT
cdr3_aa: CASSTTGTGMNTEAFF

clone_size: once
j_call: TRBJ2-1
d_call: TRBD2
v_call: TRBV28
cdr3_nt: TGTGCCAGCAGTTTATACGGGCTCGGGACTAGCGGGAAGAACTACGTGCAGTTCTTC
cdr3_aa: CASSLYGLGTSGKNYVQFF

clone_size: -
j_call: TRBJ2-5
d_call: TRBD2
v_call: TRBV30
cdr3_nt: TGTGCCTGGAGAGAAAGGGCTAGCGGGACCGAGACCCAGTACTTC
cdr3_aa: CAWRERASGTETQYF

clone_size: -
j_call: TRBJ2-1
d_call: TRBD1
v_call: TRBV9
cdr3_nt: TGTGCCAGCAGCCCCAATCCGGGACAGGGCGACAATGAGCAGTTCTTC
cdr3_aa: CASSPNPGQGDNEQFF

clone_size: -
j_call: TRBJ2-7
d_call: TRBD2
v_call: TRBV5-6
cdr3_nt: TGTGCCAGCAGCTTGAAACCGGGACTAGCGGCCTACGAGCAGTACTTC
cdr3_aa: CASSLKPGLAAYEQYF

clone_size: -
j_call: TRBJ2-1
d_call: TRBD2
v_call: TRBV24-1
cdr3_nt: TGTGCCACCAGTGACCCCGGACTAGCGGGTTACAATGAGCAGTTCTTC
cdr3_aa: CATSDPGLAGYNEQFF

clone_size: -
j_call: TRBJ2-1
d_call: TRBD2
v_call: TRBV15
cdr3_nt: TGTGCCACCAGCGGCATGGGGCGGACTAGCGGGAAACCCCCCTCCTACAATGAGCAGTTCTTC
cdr3_aa: CATSGMGRTSGKPPSYNEQFF

clone_size: -
j_call: TRBJ1-1
d_call: TRBD1
v_call: TRBV4-2
cdr3_nt: TGTGCCAGCAGCCAAGAGGGACAGGGTGCTGAAGCTTTCTTT
cdr3_aa: CASSQEGQGAEAFF

clone_size: few
j_call: TRBJ2-5
d_call: -
v_call: TRBV18
cdr3_nt: TGTGCCAGCTCAGGGGGCCGGGAAGAGACCCAGTACTTC
cdr3_aa: CASSGGREETQYF

clone_size: -
j_call: TRBJ1-2
d_call: -
v_call: TRBV2
cdr3_nt: TGTGCCAGCAGCCCCGTCAAGACTGTTAACTATGGCTACACCTTC
cdr3_aa: CASSPVKTVNYGYTF

clone_size: -
j_call: TRBJ1-4
d_call: -
v_call: TRBV9
cdr3_nt: TGTGCCAGCAGCACAGGGAGTGAAAAACTGTTTTTT
cdr3_aa: CASSTGSEKLFF

clone_size: -
j_call: TRBJ1-4
d_call: -
v_call: TRBV5-1
cdr3_nt: TGCGCCAGCAGCTTGTCAGTAGGGGGTGAAAAACTGTTTTTT
cdr3_aa: CASSLSVGGEKLFF

clone_size: -
j_call: TRBJ1-2
d_call: TRBD1
v_call: TRBV20-1
cdr3_nt: TGCAGTGCTAGAGACAGGGGGACCTACACCTTC
cdr3_aa: CSARDRGTYTF

clone_size: -
j_call: TRBJ2-7
d_call: TRBD1
v_call: TRBV5-1
cdr3_nt: TGCGCCAGCAGCTTGGATGGCAGGGGGTGGTACGAGCAGTACTTC
cdr3_aa: CASSLDGRGWYEQYF

clone_size: -
j_call: TRBJ1-3
d_call: TRBD1
v_call: TRBV4-2
cdr3_nt: TGTGCCAGCAGCCAACCGGGACAGGGAATCGGAAACACCATATATTTT
cdr3_aa: CASSQPGQGIGNTIYF

clone_size: -
j_call: TRBJ2-7
d_call: TRBD2
v_call: TRBV27
cdr3_nt: TGTGCCAGCAGCCAGCGTTCTAGCGGTATCCCCTACGAGCAGTACTTC
cdr3_aa: CASSQRSSGIPYEQYF

clone_size: -
j_call: TRBJ1-5
d_call: -
v_call: TRBV5-1
cdr3_nt: TGCGCCAGCAGCTATACAGGACCATATAGCAATCAGCCCCAGCATTTT
cdr3_aa: CASSYTGPYSNQPQHF

clone_size: -
j_call: TRBJ1-3
d_call: TRBD1
v_call: TRBV6-5
cdr3_nt: TGTGCCAGCAGTCAACTCCTCGGACAGGCGACGGATTTT
cdr3_aa: CASSQLLGQATDF

clone_size: medium-sized
j_call: TRBJ2-4
d_call: TRBD1
v_call: TRBV29-1
cdr3_nt: TGCAGCGTTAGACAGGGCAAAAACATTCAGTACTTC
cdr3_aa: CSVRQGKNIQYF

clone_size: -
j_call: TRBJ2-5
d_call: -
v_call: TRBV7-9
cdr3_nt: TGTGCCAGCAGCTTAGGAGTTGGTGACTATACCCAAGAGACCCAGTACTTC
cdr3_aa: CASSLGVGDYTQETQYF

clone_size: -
j_call: TRBJ1-1
d_call: TRBD1
v_call: TRBV6-5
cdr3_nt: TGTGCCAGCAGGCTGGGACAGATGAACACTGAAGCTTTCTTT
cdr3_aa: CASRLGQMNTEAFF

clone_size: once
j_call: TRBJ2-7
d_call: TRBD1
v_call: TRBV11-2
cdr3_nt: TGTGCCAGCAGCTTAGCTCATATCGTCGGACAGGGGTTCTACGAGCAGTACTTC
cdr3_aa: CASSLAHIVGQGFYEQYF

clone_size: -
j_call: TRBJ2-1
d_call: -
v_call: TRBV3-1/TRBV3-2
cdr3_nt: TGTGCCAGCAGCCAGCTAGGGAGAAGGGATGAGCAGTTCTTC
cdr3_aa: CASSQLGRRDEQFF

clone_size: -
j_call: TRBJ2-7
d_call: TRBD1
v_call: TRBV7-2
cdr3_nt: TGTGCCAGCAAGGGGACAGGTCCCTACGAGCAGTACTTC
cdr3_aa: CASKGTGPYEQYF

clone_size: -
j_call: TRBJ1-2
d_call: -
v_call: TRBV12-3/TRBV12-4
cdr3_nt: TGTGCCAGCAGTTTACAGGGGAACTATGGCTACACCTTC
cdr3_aa: CASSLQGNYGYTF

clone_size: once
j_call: TRBJ1-1
d_call: -
v_call: TRBV30
cdr3_nt: TGTGCCTGGAGTGTGGCAAGGGGAGCTTTCTTT
cdr3_aa: CAWSVARGAFF

clone_size: -
j_call: TRBJ2-2
d_call: TRBD2
v_call: TRBV7-9
cdr3_nt: TGTGCCAGCGCCCGCCGACTAGCGGGAGAGATGAACACCGGGGAGCTGTTTTTT
cdr3_aa: CASARRLAGEMNTGELFF